The T cell receptor beta chain under discussion was sequenced for a study of blood T cell repertoires in COVID-19. Background on the study: Sources were T cells, B-cell-depleted T cells, or PBMCs; the material itself was cDNA or gDNA.

V was pared by 3 bases and J by 3 bases, with 14 bases of the junction left unmatched. The CDR3 consists of 18 residues. Germline values: CDR1 SGHTA, CDR2 FQGNSA. This study enrolled people aged about 18 to 100 from approximately 24 US geographic areas. Generated by immunoSEQ multiplex PCR, the TCRdb table keeps only in-frame clones and is missing some. The repertoire holds approximately 170,000 clones, with more than 80% as singletons. V is TRBV7-2 and J is TRBJ2-3; TRBD2 matches at 8 bases. The sequencing input was PBMCs or T cells enriched from blood (not recorded which). This TCR was sampled from a man between 45 and 60 years old who had recovered from COVID-19. The CDR3 protein is CASSLVAGGRPATDTQYF. In DNA form, the CDR3 reads TGTGCCAGCAGCTTGGTTGCGGGGGGACGCCCAGCAACAGATACGCAGTATTTT. The full variable domain, completed using reference TRBV7-2 and TRBJ2-3, is GAGVSQSPSNKVTEKGKDVELRCDPISGHTALYWYRQSLGQGLEFLIYFQGNSAPDKSGLPSDRFSAERTGGSVSTLTIQRTQQEDSAVYLCASSLVAGGRPATDTQYFGPGTRLTVL.